The 32 T cell receptor beta chains in this list originate from one sample, sequenced in a study of cytomegalovirus exposure and HLA in healthy donors. 13 Jbeta primers and 60 Vbeta primers were used for the PCR. Here immunoSEQ multiplex PCR was the method, and the copy in TCRdb shows in-frame clones only, minus some. The sample shows about 200,000 clones, about 13% of them seen only once. Sample: PBMCs. All receptors come from a man aged 50 or older in good health and CMV-seropositive.

The chain joins TRBV2 to TRBJ1-4, with TRBD1 as a possible D gene (5 bases). Per the germline V gene, CDR1 is SNHLY and CDR2 is FYNNEI. Between the trimmed V and J ends, which lost 0 bases and 13 bases, there was a span of 6 bases. The CDR3 length is 11 residues. CDR3 nucleotides: TGTGCCAGCAGTGAAGCACAGGTACTGTTTTTT. Protein product: CASSEAQVLFF.

This chain connects TRBV5-1 to TRBJ2-7, with D possibly matching TRBD1 (5 bases). The V end lost 0 bases, the J end lost 0 bases, and 10 bases lay between the germline ends. The CDR3 length is 15 residues. The germline V gene encodes CDR1 SGHRS and CDR2 YFSETQ. CDR3 in DNA: TGCGCCAGCAGCTTGGGTGGGGCCAACTCCTACGAGCAGTACGTC. Protein sequence: CASSLGGANSYEQYV.

This clone was seen more than once but under ten times. The chain recombines TRBV6-5 with TRBJ2-2, with D perhaps matching TRBD2 (5 bases). Trimming took 5 bases from V and 1 from J, leaving 11 bases between them. Per the germline V gene, CDR1 is MNHEY and CDR2 is SVGAGI. The CDR3 spans 15 residues. This chain's CDR3 is CASSLPAGNTGELFF. CDR3 sequence (DNA): TGTGCCAGCAGTCTACCGGCGGGGAACACCGGGGAGCTGTTTTTT.

The V and J genes are TRBV28 and TRBJ2-7; D perhaps matches TRBD1 (5 bases). Trimming cost V 6 bases and J 7 bases, with 16 bases left between them. The CDR3 covers 13 residues. CDR1 is MDHEN, CDR2 SYDVKM, per germline. The CDR3 protein is CASRAAGYGEQYV. The CDR3 coding sequence is TGTGCCAGCAGGGCCGCAGGGTACGGAGAGCAGTACGTC.

This clone has a handful of counts. V usage is TRBV7-2 and J usage is TRBJ1-2; 11 nucleotides line up with TRBD1. V was clipped by 5 bases and J by 4 bases; unmatched bases: 12. This CDR3 is 17 amino acids long. The V gene's germline CDR1 is SGHTA and CDR2 FQGNSA. The CDR3 sequence is CASSAYSGTGGRYGYTF. CDR3 in DNA: TGTGCCAGCAGCGCATACTCCGGGACAGGGGGGCGCTATGGCTACACCTTC.

The sample holds a few counts of this clone. The V call is TRBV4-3, the J call TRBJ2-3; D remains ambiguous. The CDR3 contains 13 residues. V was trimmed by 0 bases and J by 5 bases, leaving 6 bases between them. The germline gives CDR1 LGHNA, CDR2 YSLEER. In DNA form, the CDR3 reads TGCGCCAGCAGCCAAGATAGTCGAGATACGCAGTATTTT. This sequence encodes CASSQDSRDTQYF.

This clone was observed a few times. The V gene is TRBV5-6, the J gene TRBJ1-5; 8 nucleotides agree with TRBD1. V was clipped by 1 base and J by 5 bases; unmatched bases: 5. This CDR3 region has 15 residues. CDR1 is SGHDT, CDR2 YYEEEE, per germline. Here the CDR3 DNA reads TGTGCCAGCAGCTTGAGTGGCAGGGGGCATCAGCCCCAGCATTTT. This translates into CASSLSGRGHQPQHF.

This clone was seen only a few times. The chain employs TRBV28 and TRBJ1-1; no definite D call. CDR3 length: 13 residues. V shed 3 bases and J shed 7 bases, with 12 bases lying between them. The germline V gene has CDR1 MDHEN and CDR2 SYDVKM. The CDR3 region is CASSLARHSEAFF. CDR3 nucleotide sequence: TGTGCCAGCAGTTTGGCACGGCACAGTGAAGCTTTCTTT. Looking up the rest from reference TRBV28 and TRBJ1-1 gives the full variable domain: DVKVTQSSRYLVKRTGEKVFLECVQDMDHENMFWYRQDPGLGLRLIYFSYDVKMKEKGDIPEGYSVSREKKERFSLILESASTNQTSMYLCASSLARHSEAFFGQGTRLTVV.

This clone has a handful of counts. The chain carries TRBV2 and TRBJ1-1; no clear D gene. This CDR3 spans 13 amino acids. Per the germline V gene, CDR1 is SNHLY and CDR2 is FYNNEI. The ends were cut back, 6 bases at V and 5 bases at J, with 13 bases in the middle. The CDR3 nucleotides read TGTGCCAGCAGCGACCGTCGAGGGACTGAAGCTTTCTTT. It codes for CASSDRRGTEAFF.

The V call is TRBV16, the J call TRBJ2-6; no reliable D call. There are 17 residues in the CDR3. The germline CDR1 and CDR2 sequences are KGHSY and FQNENV. V lost 1 base, J lost 0 bases, and 10 bases lay in between. CDR3 sequence: CASSQLISTSGANVLTF. DNA for the CDR3: TGTGCCAGCAGCCAATTGATAAGCACCTCTGGGGCCAACGTCCTGACTTTC.

J is TRBJ1-5 and V is TRBV6-1; weak D call: TRBD1 (5 bases). The CDR3 runs to 18 residues. The germline gives CDR1 MNHNS, CDR2 SASEGT. V gave up 0 bases and J gave up 3 bases, with 18 bases separating them. The chain's CDR3 is CASSEAAGLRGSNQPQHF. DNA for the CDR3: TGTGCCAGCAGTGAAGCGGCGGGATTGAGGGGTTCCAATCAGCCCCAGCATTTT.

The chain links TRBV5-1 to TRBJ2-3; possibly TRBD2 for D (5 bases). The CDR3 contains 14 residues. V shed 4 bases and J shed 0 bases, with 9 bases lying between them. Per germline, CDR1 SGHRS and CDR2 YFSETQ. Here the CDR3 DNA reads TGCGCCAGCAGCCGAGAGCGGAGCACAGATACGCAGTATTTT. This sequence encodes CASSRERSTDTQYF.

This chain uses TRBV5-1 with TRBJ1-1, with 7 bases aligning to TRBD1. The CDR3 consists of 13 residues. The trim removed 2 bases at V and 5 bases at J, leaving 3 bases unmatched. CDR1 is SGHRS and CDR2 is YFSETQ in the germline V gene. The CDR3 DNA reads TGCGCCAGCAGCTTAAGCAGGGGGACTGAAGCTTTCTTT. Protein product: CASSLSRGTEAFF.

The sample holds a few counts of this clone. The rearrangement joins TRBV7-2 to TRBJ1-2, with TRBD1 as a possible D gene (5 bases). Germline CDR1 reads SGHTA; CDR2 reads FQGNSA. CDR3 length: 16 residues. Trimming took 5 bases from V and 4 from J, leaving 20 bases between them. The CDR3: CASSTTLGGKGYGYTF. The CDR3 region has the DNA TGTGCCAGCAGCACGACGCTGGGGGGGAAGGGCTATGGCTACACCTTC.

There are a few counts of this clone. The chain links TRBV11-2 to TRBJ2-5; 7 bases map to TRBD1. The CDR3 extends over 13 amino acids. Germline assignment: CDR1 SGHAT and CDR2 FQNNGV. The trim removed 11 bases at V and 1 base at J, leaving 7 bases unmatched. CDR3 sequence reads: CAGSNRGQETQYF. The CDR3 region has the DNA TGTGCCGGCTCGAACAGGGGCCAAGAGACCCAGTACTTC.

CDR3 loop: CSAGSYNEQFF. CDR3 sequence (DNA): TGCAGCGCGGGGAGTTACAATGAGCAGTTCTTC. The chain couples TRBV29-1 to TRBJ2-1, with D possibly TRBD2 on 5 matching bases. In germline, CDR1 is SQVTM, CDR2 ANQGSEA. V lost 7 bases and J 4 bases, leaving 8 bases between the germline ends. This CDR3 is 11 amino acids long.

This clone has just a few counts. This sequence joins TRBV12-5 and TRBJ2-3, with TRBD2 as a possible D gene (5 bases). V was clipped by 5 bases and J by 7 bases, with 7 bases between them. The CDR3 spans 11 residues. Germline lookup yields CDR1 LGHNT and CDR2 FRNRAP. The DNA of the CDR3 is TGTGCTAGTGGTGAGGGATATACGCAGTATTTT. As protein: CASGEGYTQYF.

For the CDR3, the DNA is TGTGCCAGCCATCCAAGTGGACAGGGCTCGTACGGCTACACCTTC. Its translation is CASHPSGQGSYGYTF. V usage is TRBV5-3 and J usage is TRBJ1-2; 8 positions agree with TRBD1. TRBV5-3 is designated an ORF whose function remains uncertain. This CDR3 contains 15 residues. After removal of 8 bases from V and 8 bases from J, the junction contained 17 bases not matched to a gene.

This clone was observed a handful of times. The genes are TRBV27 and TRBJ1-5; no clear D. From germline, CDR1 is MNHEY and CDR2 SMNVEV (reference sequence). Trimming cost V 3 bases and J 1 base, with 7 bases left between them. This CDR3 is 14 amino acids long. CDR3 DNA: TGTGCCAGCAGTTTGCGAATAAGCAATCAGCCCCAGCATTTT. Its protein product is CASSLRISNQPQHF.

There are a few counts of this clone. The chain is built from TRBV19 and TRBJ1-5; TRBD1 matches 9 bases. CDR3 size: 16 residues. The germline CDR1 and CDR2 sequences are LNHDA and SQIVND (reference sequence). The V gene end was trimmed by 4 bases and the J gene end by 4 bases; junction bases not matched to a gene: 8. The CDR3 DNA sequence: TGTGCCAGTAGTACGTTCCCGGGACAGGGAAATCAGCCCCAGCATTTT. Translated, it gives CASSTFPGQGNQPQHF. Combining the CDR3 with reference TRBV19 and TRBJ1-5 gives the whole variable domain DGGITQSPKYLFRKEGQNVTLSCEQNLNHDAMYWYRQDPGQGLRLIYYSQIVNDFQKGDIAEGYSVSREKKESFPLTVTSAQKNPTAFYLCASSTFPGQGNQPQHFGDGTRLSIL.

This clone was detected a few times. This chain uses TRBV6-5 with TRBJ1-2; D might be TRBD1 (6 bases). V was pared by 2 bases and J by 2 bases, with 9 bases between. Germline V gene lookup returns CDR1 MNHEY and CDR2 SVGAGI. The CDR3 spans 14 residues. DNA of the CDR3: TGTGCCAGCAGTTACCCGGGACAAAACTATGGCTACACCTTC. It encodes CASSYPGQNYGYTF.

This clone has just a few counts. CDR3 region: CASSLIGNEKLFF. As DNA, the CDR3 is TGTGCCAGCAGCTTAATCGGGAATGAAAAACTGTTTTTT. V is TRBV7-6 and J is TRBJ1-4; no firm D call. Germline assignment: CDR1 SGHVS and CDR2 FNYEAQ. The CDR3 has 13 amino acids. The ends were cut back, 2 bases at V and 5 bases at J, with 6 bases in the middle.

This clone was seen more than once but under ten times. The chain recombines TRBV5-1 with TRBJ1-4; 7 bases fit TRBD1. With V trimmed by 4 bases and J by 3 bases, 6 bases remained unmatched. The CDR3 runs to 15 residues. Germline-derived CDR1 and CDR2 are SGHRS and YFSETQ. CDR3 residues: CASSATGKANEKLFF. The CDR3 bases are TGCGCCAGCAGCGCGACAGGGAAGGCTAATGAAAAACTGTTTTTT.

This clone came up a few times. V gene TRBV27 combines with J gene TRBJ2-6; TRBD1 might be the D (6 bases). The CDR3 runs 17 residues. V was cut by 5 bases and J by 2 bases, with 16 bases left in between. Germline V lookup: CDR1 MNHEY, CDR2 SMNVEV (reference sequence). The CDR3 loop reads CASSEKAGAPGANVLTF. CDR3 DNA: TGTGCCAGCAGTGAAAAGGCAGGGGCGCCTGGGGCCAACGTCCTGACTTTC. The variable domain in full, with the rest retrieved from reference TRBV27 and TRBJ2-6, is EAQVTQNPRYLITVTGKKLTVTCSQNMNHEYMSWYRQDPGLGLRQIYYSMNVEVTDKGDVPEGYKVSRKEKRNFPLILESPSPNQTSLYFCASSEKAGAPGANVLTFGAGSRLTVL.

The rearrangement links TRBV9 to TRBJ1-2; TRBD1 matches 7 bases. J lost 5 bases, V lost 4 bases, and 11 bases had no gene match. This CDR3 spans 15 amino acids. Per germline, CDR1 SGDLS and CDR2 YYNGEE. CDR3 loop: CASSSPIQGKYGYTF. CDR3 in DNA: TGTGCCAGCAGCTCACCCATACAGGGGAAATATGGCTACACCTTC.

The rearrangement uses TRBV5-4 and TRBJ2-2; possible D gene TRBD2, 7 bases. Trimming left V 6 bases short and J 3 bases short, with 15 bases between. Germline values: CDR1 SGHNT, CDR2 YYREEE (reference sequence). The CDR3 consists of 15 residues. CDR3 in amino acids: CASTRWGGDTGELFF. The CDR3 DNA reads TGTGCCAGCACAAGATGGGGGGGCGACACCGGGGAGCTGTTTTTT.

This clone appeared a few times. V gene TRBV9 combines with J gene TRBJ2-1; 12 bases map to TRBD2. This CDR3 has 16 amino acids. Unmatched junction bases numbered 13, after V lost 4 bases and J lost 11 bases. Germline CDR1 SGDLS, CDR2 YYNGEE. Here the CDR3 reads CASSFRLAGDPPKQFF. For the CDR3, the DNA is TGTGCCAGCAGCTTTCGACTAGCGGGGGACCCTCCTAAGCAGTTCTTC.

This clone was seen only a few times. This chain links TRBV5-1 with TRBJ2-7; D is perhaps TRBD1 (6 bases). The germline V gene has CDR1 SGHRS and CDR2 YFSETQ. Between the trimmed V and J ends, which lost 0 bases and 3 bases, there was a span of 7 bases. The CDR3 has 13 amino acids. As DNA, the CDR3 is TGCGCCAGCAGCTTGGCCAGGGGCTACGAGCAGTACTTC. Its protein is CASSLARGYEQYF.

V is TRBV5-4 and J is TRBJ2-7, with D maybe TRBD2 (7 bases). This CDR3 is 15 amino acids long. CDR1 SGHNT and CDR2 YYREEE come from the germline V gene (reference sequence). Trimming took off 0 bases at V and 2 bases at J, with 12 bases between the two ends. CDR3 sequence reads: CASSLVGGGAYEQYV. CDR3 nucleotide sequence: TGTGCCAGCAGCTTGGTGGGCGGGGGCGCCTACGAGCAGTACGTC.

Only a few counts were recorded for this clone. The V gene is TRBV4-2, the J gene TRBJ1-1, with 7 bases identical to TRBD1. The germline CDR1 and CDR2 sequences are LGHNA and YNFKEQ. The trim removed 0 bases at V and 1 base at J, leaving 2 bases unmatched. The CDR3 runs 15 residues. The CDR3 region has the DNA TGTGCCAGCAGCCAAGAGGGACAGAGGAACACTGAAGCTTTCTTT. Its translation: CASSQEGQRNTEAFF.

The J gene is TRBJ1-2, the V gene TRBV28, with a possible D match to TRBD1 (5 bases). Per the germline V gene, CDR1 is MDHEN and CDR2 is SYDVKM. CDR3 size: 16 residues. The V end lost 6 bases, the J end lost 2 bases, and 19 bases lay between the germline ends. This CDR3 is CASRFPREGINYGYTF. The CDR3 region has the DNA TGTGCCAGCAGATTCCCCCGGGAGGGGATCAACTATGGCTACACCTTC.

The chain carries TRBV5-1 and TRBJ2-1; 10 positions agree with TRBD2. The CDR3 consists of 15 residues. The J segment lost 7 bases and the V segment lost 4 bases, leaving 8 bases of the junction unmatched. Germline CDR1 is SGHRS and CDR2 is YFSETQ. The CDR3 DNA follows: TGCGCCAGCAGCACTCCTAGCGGGGGAGGGAATGAGCAGTTCTTC. Translation: CASSTPSGGGNEQFF.